The 25 T cell receptor beta chains given below trace back to one sample, sequenced in a study of CD8 T cells in Susac syndrome. Random-hexamer reverse transcription was applied to roughly 0.5 to 1 ug RNA. Each CDR3 protein gets one entry after TCRdb re-called the immunoSEQ multiplex PCR reads with MiXCR. The sample shows 150,000 to 200,000 distinct CDR3 sequences, around 94% of them seen only once. Material for sequencing was CD4+ T cells from PBMCs. The receptor source for this set is a human donor with multiple sclerosis.

This clonotype was recorded a few times. The chain couples TRBV28 to TRBJ1-2; no reliable D call. Deletions cut 3 bases from V and 0 bases from J, with 2 bases between. The CDR3 runs to 12 residues. Germline CDR1 MDHEN, CDR2 SYDVKM. CDR3 bases: TGTGCCAGCAGTTTGGCTAACTATGGCTACACCTTC. Translating it yields CASSLANYGYTF.

The chain recombines TRBV24-1 with TRBJ2-1; possible D gene TRBD1, 5 bases. The CDR3 is 13 residues long. The germline V gene has CDR1 KGHDR and CDR2 SFDVKD. The V and J ends lost 3 bases and 7 bases respectively, with 9 bases between them. The CDR3: CATSDADRNEQFF. The CDR3 DNA sequence: TGTGCCACCAGTGATGCTGACAGAAATGAGCAGTTCTTC.

The CDR3 nucleotides read TGTGCCAGCAGCGCCGTCCCCGGGCCCTCTCAGTTCTTC. It codes for CASSAVPGPSQFF. V and J are TRBV9 and TRBJ2-1; D call uncertain. Trimming pared 3 bases from V and 13 bases from J, leaving 17 bases between. The length of the CDR3 is 13 residues. Germline values: CDR1 SGDLS, CDR2 YYNGEE.

J is TRBJ2-7 and V is TRBV29-1; maybe TRBD1 (5 bases). Per the germline V gene, CDR1 is SQVTM and CDR2 is ANQGSEA. Trimming removed 4 bases from V and 2 bases from J, with 12 bases in between. CDR3 size: 13 residues. CDR3 coding DNA: TGCAGCGTTGTAGTTGGGGCCACCTACGAGCAGTACTTC. Translation gives CSVVVGATYEQYF.

The chain links TRBV5-1 to TRBJ2-1; D is perhaps TRBD1 or TRBD2 (5 bases each). CDR3 length: 14 amino acids. CDR1 is SGHRS and CDR2 is YFSETQ in the germline V gene. V was trimmed by 4 bases and J by 0 bases, leaving 8 bases between them. The CDR3, as DNA: TGCGCCAGCAGCCCGGGGCCCTCCTACAATGAGCAGTTCTTC. It codes for CASSPGPSYNEQFF.

The CDR3 nucleotides read TGTGCCAGCAGTCCTTGGGGACAGGGTCAGGCCGAGCAGTACTTC. It specifies CASSPWGQGQAEQYF. The V call is TRBV28, the J call TRBJ2-7; 9 bases are shared with TRBD1. Unmatched junction bases numbered 11, after V lost 5 bases and J lost 6 bases. In germline, CDR1 is MDHEN, CDR2 SYDVKM. CDR3 size: 15 residues.

This clonotype showed up just once. V and J are TRBV15 and TRBJ1-2; D call uncertain. The CDR3 contains 13 residues. Per the germline V gene, CDR1 is LNHNV and CDR2 is YYDKDF (reference sequence). The V end lost 4 bases, the J end lost 8 bases, and 14 bases lay between the germline ends. CDR3 sequence (DNA): TGTGCCACCAGCACGGCCCCGGGTTTGGGCTACACCTTC. Residues: CATSTAPGLGYTF.

The CDR3 coding sequence is TGTGCCAGCAGCCTGCCACGACAGGGTGGGAGTCAGCCCCAGCATTTT. Protein: CASSLPRQGGSQPQHF. The V and J genes are TRBV7-2 and TRBJ1-5, with TRBD1 matching over 7 bases. V was clipped by 5 bases and J by 6 bases; unmatched bases: 13. CDR3 length: 16 amino acids. Germline assignment: CDR1 SGHTA and CDR2 FQGNSA.

This rearrangement joins TRBV6-6 to TRBJ2-1, with 10 bases identical to TRBD2. J lost 3 bases, V lost 3 bases, and 5 bases had no gene match. The CDR3 runs to 16 residues. Germline CDR1 is MNHNY and CDR2 is SVGAGI (reference sequence). DNA of the CDR3: TGTGCCAGCAGTTATGGAGCGGGAGGGGTCTACAATGAGCAGTTCTTC. This sequence encodes CASSYGAGGVYNEQFF.

This chain uses TRBV12-3 or TRBV12-4 with TRBJ1-2, with D perhaps TRBD1 (5 bases). This CDR3 region has 16 residues. The V and J ends lost 5 bases and 2 bases respectively, with 18 bases between them. For the CDR3, the DNA is TGTGCCAGCAGTGCTAGCCTAGGGACGGCGAACTATGGCTACACCTTC. Translation: CASSASLGTANYGYTF.

This rearrangement joins TRBV29-1 to TRBJ2-3, with TRBD1 matching 7 bases. V lost 7 bases and J lost 4; bases outside the gene matches: 8. From germline, CDR1 is SQVTM and CDR2 ANQGSEA. The CDR3 runs to 13 residues. This CDR3 is CSATTGWADTQYF. The CDR3 DNA reads as TGCAGCGCTACGACAGGGTGGGCAGATACGCAGTATTTT.

J is TRBJ1-1 and V is TRBV29-1, with D perhaps matching TRBD1 (5 bases). Germline V gives CDR1 SQVTM, CDR2 ANQGSEA. The CDR3 consists of 11 residues. Trimming cost V 4 bases and J 5 bases, with 8 bases left between them. DNA for the CDR3: TGCAGCGTTGGGGAGGGGACTGAAGCTTTCTTT. It codes for CSVGEGTEAFF.

The rearrangement uses TRBV12-3 or TRBV12-4 and TRBJ1-5; TRBD1 might be the D (6 bases). Trimming took 4 bases from V and 0 from J, leaving 16 bases between them. The CDR3 covers 17 residues. The chain's CDR3 is CASSSGGRTLSNQPQHF. CDR3 bases: TGTGCCAGCAGTTCTGGGGGGCGTACCCTTAGCAATCAGCCCCAGCATTTT.

The V and J genes are TRBV19 and TRBJ2-7; D is uncertain. V lost 5 bases and J lost 3, with 17 bases in between. The germline CDR1 and CDR2 sequences are LNHDA and SQIVND (reference sequence). The CDR3 spans 15 residues. The CDR3 coding sequence is TGTGCCAGTAGTCTGTCGTGGTTGCGCGACTACGAGCAGTACTTC. Translating it yields CASSLSWLRDYEQYF.

The chain links TRBV2 to TRBJ1-1, with a possible D match to TRBD1 (5 bases). The CDR3 is 14 residues long. Germline V CDR1 and CDR2: SNHLY, FYNNEI. V was clipped by 3 bases and J by 4 bases, with 12 bases between them. The CDR3 sequence is CASSDEGLATEAFF. The CDR3 DNA sequence: TGTGCCAGCAGTGATGAGGGGCTGGCCACTGAAGCTTTCTTT.

This clonotype was picked up one time. This rearrangement joins TRBV6-1 to TRBJ2-4; possible D gene TRBD2, 5 bases. The CDR3 extends over 11 amino acids. V lost 7 bases and J 7 bases, leaving 8 bases between the germline ends. The germline CDR1 and CDR2 sequences are MNHNS and SASEGT. The CDR3 sequence is CASTAGNIQYF. The CDR3, as DNA: TGTGCCAGCACGGCGGGTAACATTCAGTACTTC.

This chain links TRBV28 with TRBJ2-1; D gene ambiguous. CDR1 MDHEN and CDR2 SYDVKM come from the germline V gene. The CDR3 runs to 10 residues. The V and J ends lost 4 bases and 8 bases respectively, with 3 bases between them. The CDR3 loop is CASSSHEQFF. CDR3 in DNA: TGTGCCAGCAGTTCGCATGAGCAGTTCTTC.

V and J are TRBV11-2 and TRBJ2-7; either TRBD1 or TRBD2 may fit D (6 bases each). From germline, CDR1 is SGHAT and CDR2 FQNNGV. V shed 5 bases and J shed 0 bases, with 29 bases lying between them. The CDR3 consists of 20 residues. The CDR3 is CASSPRTGLAFGTSSYEQYF. CDR3 nucleotides: TGTGCCAGCAGCCCTCGCACCGGGCTAGCGTTCGGGACAAGCTCCTACGAGCAGTACTTC.

The genes are TRBV7-2 and TRBJ1-1, with TRBD1 matching over 7 bases. With V trimmed by 5 bases and J by 5 bases, 8 bases remained unmatched. Germline V gene lookup returns CDR1 SGHTA and CDR2 FQGNSA. There are 14 residues in the CDR3. The CDR3 region is CASSVRDRGTEAFF. CDR3 bases: TGTGCCAGCAGCGTTCGGGACAGAGGGACTGAAGCTTTCTTT.

The chain is built from TRBV7-2 and TRBJ2-5; TRBD1 or TRBD2 may be the D gene (5 bases each). The CDR3 spans 14 residues. V lost 5 bases and J lost 1, with 11 bases in between. Germline values: CDR1 SGHTA, CDR2 FQGNSA. The CDR3, as DNA: TGTGCCAGCAGCCAGGGACGGGCCCAAGAGACCCAGTACTTC. Protein sequence: CASSQGRAQETQYF.

CDR3 region: CASSMGTIGDAEAFF. Written as DNA, the CDR3 is TGTGCCAGCAGCATGGGGACAATTGGGGATGCTGAAGCTTTCTTT. V usage is TRBV7-9 and J usage is TRBJ1-1, with D possibly TRBD1 on 6 matching bases. Germline assignment: CDR1 SEHNR and CDR2 FQNEAQ (reference sequence). CDR3 size: 15 residues. Trimming took off 5 bases at V and 6 bases at J, with 19 bases between the two ends.

This clonotype was detected only a few times. This chain uses TRBV6-2 or TRBV6-3 with TRBJ1-6; D call uncertain. Looked up from germline, CDR1 is MNHEY and CDR2 is SVGEGT. The CDR3 has 17 amino acids. Trimming stripped 0 bases from V and 2 bases from J, with 11 bases between. In nucleotides, the CDR3 is TGTGCCAGCAGTTACTCTCTCCCCGGGACCTATAATTCACCCCTCCACTTT. As protein: CASSYSLPGTYNSPLHF.

This rearrangement joins TRBV12-3 or TRBV12-4 to TRBJ1-4, with D possibly TRBD1 on 5 matching bases. The CDR3 length is 12 residues. Trimming left V 8 bases short and J 4 bases short, with 8 bases between. The CDR3 is CASDGGNEKLFF. The CDR3 region has the DNA TGTGCCAGCGACGGGGGTAATGAAAAACTGTTTTTT.

This chain uses TRBV29-1 with TRBJ2-3; maybe TRBD2 (5 bases). This CDR3 is built from 16 residues. The germline gives CDR1 SQVTM, CDR2 ANQGSEA. Deletions cut 1 base from V and 1 base from J, with 15 bases between. The CDR3 protein is CSVEGARRLGTDTQYF. DNA of the CDR3: TGCAGCGTTGAAGGGGCCCGGAGGTTGGGCACAGATACGCAGTATTTT.

V usage is TRBV7-2 and J usage is TRBJ2-7; the match to TRBD1 covers 9 bases. Per germline, CDR1 SGHTA and CDR2 FQGNSA. The trim removed 5 bases at V and 6 bases at J, leaving 8 bases unmatched. The CDR3 consists of 14 residues. The CDR3 protein is CASSQQGATLEQYF. CDR3 nucleotides: TGTGCCAGCAGCCAACAGGGGGCAACGCTCGAGCAGTACTTC.